These T cell receptor beta chains were read from a single sample in a study of shared clonotypes between healthy human individuals. Clones were sequenced by immunoSEQ multiplex PCR, and TCRdb holds only the in-frame ones, with some missing. The sample consists of 2 million to 2.5 million clones, about 90% of them appearing once. The sequenced material came from naive CD4+ T cells from PBMCs. The source is a young man in good health. Some clones in this sample may be carry-over from other donors' samples. Each CDR3 is given with its conserved first and last residue.

>TRBJ2-1|TRBV7-2
CASSFSGRRYNEQFF
>TRBJ2-7|TRBV6-5
CASSYSTPQVAYEQYF
>TRBJ1-3|TRBV30
CAWNPSFRAGNTIYF
>TRBJ1-3|TRBV18
CASSPPTGGGNTIYF
>TRBJ2-5|TRBV7-8
CASSPPRGRGSEETQYF
>TRBJ1-2|TRBV4-2
CASSQGPSVNYGYTF
>TRBJ2-5|TRBV5-4
CASSDGPIETQYF
>TRBJ2-5|TRBV4-2
CASNPDYDQETQYF
>TRBJ2-1|TRBV11-3
CASSSKESYNEQFF
>TRBJ1-2|TRBV5-5
CASSLAESGYTF
>TRBJ2-4|TRBV6-1
CAIDRGGGNIQYF
>TRBJ1-4|TRBV19
CASSPLPGVRLDEKLFF
>TRBJ2-5|TRBV18
CASSPGTGGLETQYF
>TRBJ2-3|TRBV6-5
CASSYGRGPTDTQYF
>TRBJ1-4|TRBV5-1
CASSLFRGGEKLFF
>TRBJ1-5|TRBV23-1
CASRHRDQPQHF
>TRBJ1-5|TRBV7-2
CASSPEAQPQHF
>TRBJ1-1|TRBV28
CASSSLSGGPEAFF
>TRBJ2-1|TRBV7-2
CASSLGPDYHNEQFF
>TRBJ1-1|TRBV4-2
CASSQAEGRSSEAFF
>TRBJ2-1|TRBV11-2
CASSKRLADNEQFF
>TRBJ2-1|TRBV7-3
CASSLRPGAGLSYNEQFF
>TRBJ2-7|TRBV18
CASSPPARATYEQYF
>TRBJ2-5|TRBV6-5
CASSSPGETQYF
>TRBJ2-2|TRBV18
CASSPPSGRGTGELFF
>TRBJ2-3|TRBV7-9
CASSPAGAGGLYTDTQYF
>TRBJ2-7|TRBV5-1
CASSPREGKEYEQYF
>TRBJ2-2|TRBV11-2
CASRYAWAGTSTGELFF
>TRBJ2-1|TRBV5-8
CASSFGGEGNEQFF
>TRBJ1-4|TRBV4-1
CASSVPNGEKLFF
>TRBJ1-6|TRBV19
CASSIASGGSLHF
>TRBJ2-1|TRBV6-6
CASLRGSSYNEQFF
>TRBJ2-2|TRBV6-5
CASRTGIQAGELFF
>TRBJ2-7|TRBV30
CAWRLGTGDAYEQYF
>TRBJ2-7|TRBV18
CASSPVADYEQYF
>TRBJ2-5|TRBV19
CASSTSGRQETQYF
>TRBJ1-5|TRBV7-2
CASSPGQTNNQPQHF
>TRBJ2-2|TRBV15
CATSSPGFHDTGELFF
>TRBJ2-3|TRBV29-1
CRASGSFSDTQYF
>TRBJ2-1|TRBV2
CASSPGPRGEQFF
>TRBJ1-2|TRBV5-6
CASSLAHSGRGYGYTF
>TRBJ1-1|TRBV9
CASSVASGTEAFF
>TRBJ2-2|TRBV2
CASSVVGGAQIGELFF
>TRBJ1-1|TRBV14
CASSITGGTEAFF
>TRBJ1-5|TRBV7-9
CASSQDDRGSNQPQHF
>TRBJ2-2|TRBV13
CASSFQGTGELFF
>TRBJ2-1|TRBV30
CAWSVGEYNEQFF
>TRBJ1-3|TRBV9
CASSAMGPGVSGNTIYF
>TRBJ2-7|TRBV6-5
CASSPTGDSHYEQYF
>TRBJ2-3|TRBV28
CASSGGADTQYF
>TRBJ2-7|TRBV7-9
CASSRDGTGGYEQYF
>TRBJ1-3|TRBV11-2
CASSPYTGYSGNTIYF
>TRBJ1-1|TRBV5-4
CASSPGQGLNTEAFF
>TRBJ2-7|TRBV28
CASSLQIYEQYF
>TRBJ1-2|TRBV29-1
CSAASGQGARGYTF
>TRBJ2-5|TRBV15
CATSRGAGGPGETQYF
>TRBJ2-1|TRBV29-1
CSVGGQRTSGWNEQFF
>TRBJ1-2|TRBV28
CASSTQGALGGYTF
>TRBJ1-4|TRBV5-6
CASGNRGRGEKLFF